Reported below is one T cell receptor beta chain. Relative to the germline gene, one junction end is altered; a read error may explain this. Additional DNA sequences in this sample encode the identical CDR3. These data originate in a study of cytomegalovirus exposure and HLA in healthy donors. CDR1 is MNHNY and CDR2 is SVGAGI in the germline V gene (reference sequence). The CDR3 sequence is 15 residues long. Primers included in the PCR were 60 Vbeta and 13 Jbeta primers. Sequencing used immunoSEQ multiplex PCR; TCRdb keeps in-frame clones, though not all of them. The repertoire holds around 150,000 clones, with about 60% as singletons.

The TCR comes from a woman aged 55 to 70 in good health and CMV-seropositive. The chain employs TRBV6-6 and TRBJ1-1; TRBD1 aligns across 9 bases. Sequencing input: PBMCs. The CDR3 coding sequence is TGTGCCAGCAGCCCCGGGACAGGGATGAACACTGAGGCTTTCTTT. Protein: CASSPGTGMNTEAFF.